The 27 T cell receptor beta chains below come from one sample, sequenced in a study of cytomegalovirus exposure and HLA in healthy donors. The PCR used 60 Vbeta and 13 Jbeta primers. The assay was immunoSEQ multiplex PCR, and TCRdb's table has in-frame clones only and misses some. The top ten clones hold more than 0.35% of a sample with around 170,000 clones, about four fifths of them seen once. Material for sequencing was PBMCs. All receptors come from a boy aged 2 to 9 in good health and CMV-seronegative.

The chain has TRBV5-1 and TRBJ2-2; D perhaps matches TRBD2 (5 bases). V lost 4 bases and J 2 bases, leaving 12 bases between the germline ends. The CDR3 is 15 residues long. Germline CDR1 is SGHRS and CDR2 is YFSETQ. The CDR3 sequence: CASSRWTSNTGELFF. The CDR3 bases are TGCGCCAGCAGCAGGTGGACTTCAAACACCGGGGAGCTGTTTTTT. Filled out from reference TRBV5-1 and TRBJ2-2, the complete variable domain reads KAGVTQTPRYLIKTRGQQVTLSCSPISGHRSVSWYQQTPGQGLQFLFEYFSETQRNKGNFPGRFSGRQFSNSRSEMNVSTLELGDSALYLCASSRWTSNTGELFFGEGSRLTVL.

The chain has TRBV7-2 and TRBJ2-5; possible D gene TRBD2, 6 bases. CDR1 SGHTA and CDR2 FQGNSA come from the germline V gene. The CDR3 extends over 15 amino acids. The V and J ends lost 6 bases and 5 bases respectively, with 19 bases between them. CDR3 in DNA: TGTGCCAGCAGTTCCGGGAGACTATGGCAGGAGACCCAGTACTTC. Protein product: CASSSGRLWQETQYF.

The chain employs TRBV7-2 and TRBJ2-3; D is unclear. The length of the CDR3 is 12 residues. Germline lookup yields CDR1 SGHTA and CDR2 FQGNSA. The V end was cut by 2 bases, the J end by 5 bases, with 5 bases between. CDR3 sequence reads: CASSLPLDTQYF. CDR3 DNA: TGTGCCAGCAGCTTACCCTTAGATACGCAGTATTTT.

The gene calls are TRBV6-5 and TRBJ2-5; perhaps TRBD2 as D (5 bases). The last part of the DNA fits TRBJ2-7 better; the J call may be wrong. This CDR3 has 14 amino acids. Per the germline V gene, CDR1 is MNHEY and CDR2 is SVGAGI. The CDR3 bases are TGTGCCAGCAGTTACGGCGAACTAGCCTACGAGCAGTACTTC. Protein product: CASSYGELAYEQYF.

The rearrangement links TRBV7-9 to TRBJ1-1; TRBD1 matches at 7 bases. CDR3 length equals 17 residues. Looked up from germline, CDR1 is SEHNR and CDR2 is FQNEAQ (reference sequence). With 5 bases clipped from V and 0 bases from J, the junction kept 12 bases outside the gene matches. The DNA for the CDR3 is TGTGCCAGCAGCCACACACGAAGACAGGGTCTGAACACTGAAGCTTTCTTT. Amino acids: CASSHTRRQGLNTEAFF.

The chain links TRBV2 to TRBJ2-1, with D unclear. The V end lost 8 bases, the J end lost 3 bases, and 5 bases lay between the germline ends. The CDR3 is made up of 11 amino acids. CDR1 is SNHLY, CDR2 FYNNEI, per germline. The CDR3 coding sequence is TGTGCCAGCGGCAGCTACAATGAGCAGTTCTTC. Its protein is CASGSYNEQFF.

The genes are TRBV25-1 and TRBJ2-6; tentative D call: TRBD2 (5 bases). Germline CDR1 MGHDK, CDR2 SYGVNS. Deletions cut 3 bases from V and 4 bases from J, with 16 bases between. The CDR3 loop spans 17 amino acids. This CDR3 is CASSDPTASGGANVLTF. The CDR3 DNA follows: TGTGCCAGCAGTGACCCCACTGCATCGGGGGGGGCCAACGTCCTGACTTTC. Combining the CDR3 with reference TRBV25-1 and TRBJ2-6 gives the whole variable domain EADIYQTPRYLVIGTGKKITLECSQTMGHDKMYWYQQDPGMELHLIHYSYGVNSTEKGDLSSESTVSRIRTEHFPLTLESARPSHTSQYLCASSDPTASGGANVLTFGAGSRLTVL.

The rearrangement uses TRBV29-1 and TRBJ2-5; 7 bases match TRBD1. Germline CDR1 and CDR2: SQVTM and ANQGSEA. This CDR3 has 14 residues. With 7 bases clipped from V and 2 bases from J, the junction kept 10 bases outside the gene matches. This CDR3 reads CSAQNRGHQETQYF. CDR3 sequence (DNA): TGCAGCGCCCAAAACAGGGGCCATCAAGAGACCCAGTACTTC.

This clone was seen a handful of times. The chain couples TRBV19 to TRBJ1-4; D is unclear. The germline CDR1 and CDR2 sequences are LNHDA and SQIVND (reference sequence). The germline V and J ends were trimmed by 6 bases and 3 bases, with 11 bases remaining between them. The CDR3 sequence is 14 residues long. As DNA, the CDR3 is TGTGCCAGTAGGGTGGAGGTGGCTAATGAAAAACTGTTTTTT. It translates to CASRVEVANEKLFF.

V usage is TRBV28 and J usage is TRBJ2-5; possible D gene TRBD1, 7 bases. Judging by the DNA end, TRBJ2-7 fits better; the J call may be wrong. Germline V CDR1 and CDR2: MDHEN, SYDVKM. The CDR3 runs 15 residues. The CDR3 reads CASSFKARGVYEQYF. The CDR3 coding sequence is TGTGCCAGCAGTTTTAAAGCCAGGGGGGTATACGAGCAGTACTTC.

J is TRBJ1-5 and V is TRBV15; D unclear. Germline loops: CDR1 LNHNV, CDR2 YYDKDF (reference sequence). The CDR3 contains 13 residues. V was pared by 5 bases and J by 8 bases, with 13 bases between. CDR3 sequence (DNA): TGTGCCACCAGCCCGGGGTCGGAAAAGCCCCAGCATTTT. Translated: CATSPGSEKPQHF. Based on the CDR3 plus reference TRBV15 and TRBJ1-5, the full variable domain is DAMVIQNPRYQVTQFGKPVTLSCSQTLNHNVMYWYQQKSSQAPKLLFHYYDKDFNNEADTPDNFQSRRPNTSFCFLDIRSPGLGDTAMYLCATSPGSEKPQHFGDGTRLSIL.

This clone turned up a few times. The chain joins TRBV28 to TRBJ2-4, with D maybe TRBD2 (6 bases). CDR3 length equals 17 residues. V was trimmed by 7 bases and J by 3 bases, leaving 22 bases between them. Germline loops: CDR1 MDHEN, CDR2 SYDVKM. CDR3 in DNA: TGTGCCAGCACCACCCGGCGGGGCAGCGCGGGCAAAAACATTCAGTACTTC. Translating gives CASTTRRGSAGKNIQYF.

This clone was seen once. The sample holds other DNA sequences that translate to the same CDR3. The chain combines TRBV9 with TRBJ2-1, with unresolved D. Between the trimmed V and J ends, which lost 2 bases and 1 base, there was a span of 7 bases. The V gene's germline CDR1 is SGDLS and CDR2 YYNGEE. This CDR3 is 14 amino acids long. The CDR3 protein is CASSVGGSYNEQFF. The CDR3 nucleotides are TGTGCCAGCAGCGTTGGCGGTTCCTACAATGAGCAGTTCTTC.

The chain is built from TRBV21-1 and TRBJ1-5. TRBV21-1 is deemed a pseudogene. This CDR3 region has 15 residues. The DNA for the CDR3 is TGTGCCAGCGCCGGTCGTGTACGGAGCAATCAGCCCCAGCATTTT. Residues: CASAGRVRSNQPQHF.

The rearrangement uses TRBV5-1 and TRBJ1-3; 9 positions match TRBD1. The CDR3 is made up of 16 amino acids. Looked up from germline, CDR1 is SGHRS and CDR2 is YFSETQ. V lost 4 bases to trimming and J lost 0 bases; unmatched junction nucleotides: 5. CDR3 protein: CASSPGQGSSGNTIYF. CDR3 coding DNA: TGCGCCAGCAGCCCAGGACAGGGGAGCTCTGGAAACACCATATATTTT.

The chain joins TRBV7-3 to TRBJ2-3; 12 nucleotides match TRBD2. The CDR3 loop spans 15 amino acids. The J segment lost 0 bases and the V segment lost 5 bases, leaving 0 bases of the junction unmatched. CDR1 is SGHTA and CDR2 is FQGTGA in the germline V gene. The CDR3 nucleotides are TGTGCCAGCAGCCTAGCGGGAGGGAGCACAGATACGCAGTATTTT. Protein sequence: CASSLAGGSTDTQYF.

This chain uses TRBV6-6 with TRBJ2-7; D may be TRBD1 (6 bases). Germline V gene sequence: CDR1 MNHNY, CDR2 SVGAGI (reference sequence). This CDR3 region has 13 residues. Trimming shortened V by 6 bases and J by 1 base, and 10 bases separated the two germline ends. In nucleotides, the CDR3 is TGTGCCAGCAGCAAAGACAGGTCCTACGAGCAGTACTTC. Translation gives CASSKDRSYEQYF.

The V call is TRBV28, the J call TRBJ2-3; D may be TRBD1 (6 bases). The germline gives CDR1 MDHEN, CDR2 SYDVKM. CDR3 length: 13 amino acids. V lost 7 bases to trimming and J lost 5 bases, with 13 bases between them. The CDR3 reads CASTNSGVDTQYF. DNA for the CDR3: TGTGCCAGCACCAATTCAGGGGTAGATACGCAGTATTTT.

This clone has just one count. Here the CDR3 DNA reads TGTGCCAGCAGTTACCCCAACCTTCGCCGGGACAGGGATCGGGAATACTACGAGCAGTACTTC. Translating it yields CASSYPNLRRDRDREYYEQYF. The V and J genes are TRBV6-7 and TRBJ2-7, with 9 bases lining up with TRBD1. TRBV6-7 is sorted into the ORF group, with uncertain function. This CDR3 is 21 amino acids long. Trimming cost V 2 bases and J 3 bases; bases outside gene matches: 23.

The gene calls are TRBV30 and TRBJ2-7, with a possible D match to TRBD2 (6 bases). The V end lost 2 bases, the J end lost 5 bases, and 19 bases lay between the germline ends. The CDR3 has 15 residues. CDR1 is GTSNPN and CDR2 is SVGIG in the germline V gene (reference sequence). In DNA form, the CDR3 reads TGTGCCTGGAGTAGGCGGGAAATTTCTTTTAACGAGCAGTACTTC. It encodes CAWSRREISFNEQYF.

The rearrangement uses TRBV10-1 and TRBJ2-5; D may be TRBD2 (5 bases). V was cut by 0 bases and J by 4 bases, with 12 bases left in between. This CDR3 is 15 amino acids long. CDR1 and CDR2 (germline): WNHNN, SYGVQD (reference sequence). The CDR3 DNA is TGCGCCAGCAGTGAGTCGCGGCTAGCAGTAGAGACCCAGTACTTC. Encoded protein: CASSESRLAVETQYF.

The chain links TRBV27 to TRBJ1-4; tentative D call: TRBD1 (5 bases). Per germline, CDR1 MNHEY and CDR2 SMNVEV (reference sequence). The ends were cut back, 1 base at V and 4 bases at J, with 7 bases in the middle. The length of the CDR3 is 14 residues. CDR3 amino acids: CASSLWQGNEKLFF. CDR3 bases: TGTGCCAGCAGTTTATGGCAGGGTAATGAAAAACTGTTTTTT.

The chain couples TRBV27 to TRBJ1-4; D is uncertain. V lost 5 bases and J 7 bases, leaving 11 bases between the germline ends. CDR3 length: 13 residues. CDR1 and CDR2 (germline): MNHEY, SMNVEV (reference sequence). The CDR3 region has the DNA TGTGCCAGCAGTAGACGGGCGGGTGAAAAACTGTTTTTT. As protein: CASSRRAGEKLFF.

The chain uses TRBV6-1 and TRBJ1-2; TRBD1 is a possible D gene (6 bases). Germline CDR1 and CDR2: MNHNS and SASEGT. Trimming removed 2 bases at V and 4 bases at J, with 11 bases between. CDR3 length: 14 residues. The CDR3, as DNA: TGTGCCAGCAGTGAACAACGGGACATCTATGGCTACACCTTC. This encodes CASSEQRDIYGYTF.

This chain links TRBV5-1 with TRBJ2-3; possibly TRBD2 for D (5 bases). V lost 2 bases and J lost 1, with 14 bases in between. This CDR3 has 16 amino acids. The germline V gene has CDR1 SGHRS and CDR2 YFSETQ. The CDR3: CASSFSAAAGTDTQYF. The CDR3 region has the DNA TGCGCCAGCAGCTTTTCAGCGGCAGCCGGCACAGATACGCAGTATTTT.

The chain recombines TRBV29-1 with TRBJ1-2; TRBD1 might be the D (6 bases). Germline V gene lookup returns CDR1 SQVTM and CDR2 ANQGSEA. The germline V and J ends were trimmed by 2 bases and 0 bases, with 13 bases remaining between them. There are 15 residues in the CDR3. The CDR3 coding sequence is TGCAGCGTTGAATCCCGGGACACCTCTAACTATGGCTACACCTTC. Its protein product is CSVESRDTSNYGYTF.

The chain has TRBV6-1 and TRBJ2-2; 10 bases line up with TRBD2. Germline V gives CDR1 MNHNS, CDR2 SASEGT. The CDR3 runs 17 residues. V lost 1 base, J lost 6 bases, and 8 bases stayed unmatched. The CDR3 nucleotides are TGTGCCAGCAGTGAAGGGGTAGCGGGAGGAGGCGCCGGGGAGCTGTTTTTT. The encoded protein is CASSEGVAGGGAGELFF.